The T cell receptor beta chain under discussion was sequenced for a study of regulatory and conventional T cells in RAG deficiency. Study-wide results and caveats: Omenn syndrome and CID/AS patients had around 100-fold fewer unique Treg TCR beta sequences, versus around 10-fold elsewhere. Patient subsets had shorter CDR3s; Omenn Treg-Tconv overlap exceeded 80%.

On this clone: What it binds is unknown.

The sorted conventional CD4+ T cells were CD25-low and CD127-high, with genomic DNA sequenced. RAG-deficient patients with SCID, Omenn syndrome, or combined immunodeficiency. From germline, CDR1 is MDHEN and CDR2 SYDVKM. With 5 bases removed from V and 7 bases from J, the gap between germline ends came to 17 bases. There are 15 residues in the CDR3. Here immunoSEQ multiplex PCR was the method, and the copy in TCRdb shows in-frame clones only, minus some. Of roughly 2,600 clones in the sample, around 80% were seen once. This TCR was sampled from a human donor with RAG deficiency presenting as severe combined immunodeficiency. The chain joins TRBV28 to TRBJ1-4; the D gene is possibly TRBD1 (5 bases). Sequencing used CD4+ effector T cells sorted from blood. The CDR3 reads CASSVPGTHLEKLFF. CDR3 in DNA: TGTGCCAGCAGTGTCCCCGGGACGCACCTTGAAAAACTGTTTTTT.